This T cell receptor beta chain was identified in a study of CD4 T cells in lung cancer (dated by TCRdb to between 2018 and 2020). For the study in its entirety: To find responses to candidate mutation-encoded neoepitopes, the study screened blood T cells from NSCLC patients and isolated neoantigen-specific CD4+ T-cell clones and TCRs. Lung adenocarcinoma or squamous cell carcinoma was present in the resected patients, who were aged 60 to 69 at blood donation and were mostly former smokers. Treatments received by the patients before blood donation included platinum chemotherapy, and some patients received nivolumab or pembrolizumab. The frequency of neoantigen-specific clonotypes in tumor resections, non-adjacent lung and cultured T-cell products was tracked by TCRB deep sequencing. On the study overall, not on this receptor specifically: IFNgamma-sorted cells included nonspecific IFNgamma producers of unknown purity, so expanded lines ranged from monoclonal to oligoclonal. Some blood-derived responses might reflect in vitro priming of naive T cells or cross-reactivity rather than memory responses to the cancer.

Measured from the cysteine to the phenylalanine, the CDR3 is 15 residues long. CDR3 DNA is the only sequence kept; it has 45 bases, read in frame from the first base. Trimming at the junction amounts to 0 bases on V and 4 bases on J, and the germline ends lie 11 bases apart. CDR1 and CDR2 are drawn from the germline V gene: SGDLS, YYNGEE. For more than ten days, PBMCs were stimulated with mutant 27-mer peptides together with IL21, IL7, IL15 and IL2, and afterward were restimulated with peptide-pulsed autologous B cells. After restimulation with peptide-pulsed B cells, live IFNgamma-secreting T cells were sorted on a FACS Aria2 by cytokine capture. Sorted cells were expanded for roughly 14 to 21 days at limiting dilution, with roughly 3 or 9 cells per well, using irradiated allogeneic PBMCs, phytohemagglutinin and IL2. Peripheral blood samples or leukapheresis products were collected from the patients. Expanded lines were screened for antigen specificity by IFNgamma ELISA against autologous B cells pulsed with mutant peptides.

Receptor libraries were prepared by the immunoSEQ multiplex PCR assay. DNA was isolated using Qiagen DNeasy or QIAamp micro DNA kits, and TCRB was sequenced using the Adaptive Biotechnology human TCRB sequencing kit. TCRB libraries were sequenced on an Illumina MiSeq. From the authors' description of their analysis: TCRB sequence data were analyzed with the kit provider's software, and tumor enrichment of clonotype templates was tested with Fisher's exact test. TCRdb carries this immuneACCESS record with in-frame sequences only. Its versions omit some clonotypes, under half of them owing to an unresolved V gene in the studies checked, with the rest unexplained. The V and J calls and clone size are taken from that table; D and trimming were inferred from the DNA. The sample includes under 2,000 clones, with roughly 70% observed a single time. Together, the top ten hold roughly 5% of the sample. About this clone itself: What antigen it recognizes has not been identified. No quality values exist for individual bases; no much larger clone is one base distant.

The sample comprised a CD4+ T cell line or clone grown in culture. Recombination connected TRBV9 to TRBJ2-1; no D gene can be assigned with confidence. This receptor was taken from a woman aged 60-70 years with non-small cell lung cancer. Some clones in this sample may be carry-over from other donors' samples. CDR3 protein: CASSVGLTDYNEQFF. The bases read TGTGCCAGCAGCGTAGGACTGACTGATTACAATGAGCAGTTCTTC. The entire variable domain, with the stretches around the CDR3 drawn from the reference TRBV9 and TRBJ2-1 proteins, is DSGVTQTPKHLITATGQRVTLRCSPRSGDLSVYWYQQSLDQGLQFLIQYYNGEERAKGNILERFSAQQFPDLHSELNLSSLELGDSALYFCASSVGLTDYNEQFFGPGTRLTVL.